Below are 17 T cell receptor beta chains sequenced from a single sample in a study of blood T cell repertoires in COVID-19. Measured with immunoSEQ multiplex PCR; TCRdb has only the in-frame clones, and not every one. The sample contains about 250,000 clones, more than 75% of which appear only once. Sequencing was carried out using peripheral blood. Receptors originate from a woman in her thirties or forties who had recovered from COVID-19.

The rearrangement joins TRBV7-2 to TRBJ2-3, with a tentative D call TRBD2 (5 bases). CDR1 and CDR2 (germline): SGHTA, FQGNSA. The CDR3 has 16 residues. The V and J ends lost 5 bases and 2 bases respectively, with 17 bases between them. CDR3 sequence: CASSITGRAFTDTQYF. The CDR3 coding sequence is TGTGCCAGCAGCATAACCGGGCGGGCCTTCACAGATACGCAGTATTTT.

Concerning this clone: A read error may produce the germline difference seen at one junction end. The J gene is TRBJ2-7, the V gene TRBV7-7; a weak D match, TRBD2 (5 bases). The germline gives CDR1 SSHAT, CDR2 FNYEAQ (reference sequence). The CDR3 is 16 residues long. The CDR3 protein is CASSPRAAGVSDEQYF. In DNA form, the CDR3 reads TGTGCTAGCAGCCCACGAGCAGCCGGGGTGTCGGACGAGCAGTACTTC.

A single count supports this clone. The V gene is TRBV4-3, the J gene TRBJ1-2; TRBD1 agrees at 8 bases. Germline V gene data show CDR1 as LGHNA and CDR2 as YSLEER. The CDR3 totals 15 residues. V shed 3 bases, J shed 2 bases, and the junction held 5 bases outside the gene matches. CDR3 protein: CASSHGGQANYGYTF. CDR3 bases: TGCGCCAGCAGCCACGGGGGACAGGCCAACTATGGCTACACCTTC.

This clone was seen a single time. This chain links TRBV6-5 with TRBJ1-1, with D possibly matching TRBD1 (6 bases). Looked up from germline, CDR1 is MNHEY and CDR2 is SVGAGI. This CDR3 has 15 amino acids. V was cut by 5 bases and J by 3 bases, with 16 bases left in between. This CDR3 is CASSPSPQGYTEAFF. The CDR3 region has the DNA TGTGCCAGCAGTCCAAGCCCTCAGGGGTACACTGAAGCTTTCTTT.

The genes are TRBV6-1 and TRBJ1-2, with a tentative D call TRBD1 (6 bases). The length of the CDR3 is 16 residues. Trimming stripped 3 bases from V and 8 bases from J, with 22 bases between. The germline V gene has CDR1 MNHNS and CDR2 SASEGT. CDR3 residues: CASSDPTTGHKEGYTF. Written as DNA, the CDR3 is TGTGCCAGCAGTGACCCTACGACAGGCCACAAAGAGGGCTACACCTTC.

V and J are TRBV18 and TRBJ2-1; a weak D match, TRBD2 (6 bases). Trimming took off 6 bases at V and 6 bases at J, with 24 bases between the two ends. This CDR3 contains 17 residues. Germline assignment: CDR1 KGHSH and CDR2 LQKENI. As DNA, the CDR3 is TGTGCCAGCTCCCCAAATGGGGCAGGAGCGGGTCTCAATGAGCAGTTCTTC. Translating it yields CASSPNGAGAGLNEQFF.

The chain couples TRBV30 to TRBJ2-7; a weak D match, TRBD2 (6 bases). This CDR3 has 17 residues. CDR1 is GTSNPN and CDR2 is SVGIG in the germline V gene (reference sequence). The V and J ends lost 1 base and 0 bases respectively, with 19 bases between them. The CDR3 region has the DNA TGTGCCTGGAGTGGGGACTCGGCCCTCGGGGGCTCCTACGAGCAGTACTTC. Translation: CAWSGDSALGGSYEQYF.

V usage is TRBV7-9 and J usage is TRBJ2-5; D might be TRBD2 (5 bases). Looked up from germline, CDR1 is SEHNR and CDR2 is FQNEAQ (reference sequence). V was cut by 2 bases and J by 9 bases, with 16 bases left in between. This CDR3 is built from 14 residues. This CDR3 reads CASSLPPSSQPQYF. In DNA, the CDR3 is TGTGCCAGCAGCTTACCCCCTAGCTCTCAGCCCCAGTACTTC. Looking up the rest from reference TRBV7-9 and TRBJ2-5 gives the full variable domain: DTGVSQNPRHKITKRGQNVTFRCDPISEHNRLYWYRQTLGQGPEFLTYFQNEAQLEKSRLLSDRFSAERPKGSFSTLEIQRTEQGDSAMYLCASSLPPSSQPQYFGPGTRLLVL.

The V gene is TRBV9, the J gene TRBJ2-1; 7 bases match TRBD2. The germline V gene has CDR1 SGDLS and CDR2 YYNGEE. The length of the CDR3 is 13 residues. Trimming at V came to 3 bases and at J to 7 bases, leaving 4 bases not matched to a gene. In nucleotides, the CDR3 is TGTGCCAGCAGCGCCCGACTAGCAAATGAGCAGTTCTTC. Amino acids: CASSARLANEQFF. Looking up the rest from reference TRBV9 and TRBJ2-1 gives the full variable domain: DSGVTQTPKHLITATGQRVTLRCSPRSGDLSVYWYQQSLDQGLQFLIQYYNGEERAKGNILERFSAQQFPDLHSELNLSSLELGDSALYFCASSARLANEQFFGPGTRLTVL.

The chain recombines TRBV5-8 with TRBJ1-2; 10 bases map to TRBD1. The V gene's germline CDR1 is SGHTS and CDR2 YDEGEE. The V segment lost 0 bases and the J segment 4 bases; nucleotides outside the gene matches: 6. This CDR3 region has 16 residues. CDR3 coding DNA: TGTGCCAGCAGCTTGGGACAGGGGGCTTACAGCTATGGCTACACCTTC. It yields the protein CASSLGQGAYSYGYTF.

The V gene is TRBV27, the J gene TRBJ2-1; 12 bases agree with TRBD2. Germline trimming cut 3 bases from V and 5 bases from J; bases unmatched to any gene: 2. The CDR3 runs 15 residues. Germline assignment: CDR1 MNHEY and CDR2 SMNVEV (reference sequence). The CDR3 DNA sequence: TGTGCCAGCAGTTTCGGACTAGCGGGGAACAATGAGCAGTTCTTC. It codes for CASSFGLAGNNEQFF.

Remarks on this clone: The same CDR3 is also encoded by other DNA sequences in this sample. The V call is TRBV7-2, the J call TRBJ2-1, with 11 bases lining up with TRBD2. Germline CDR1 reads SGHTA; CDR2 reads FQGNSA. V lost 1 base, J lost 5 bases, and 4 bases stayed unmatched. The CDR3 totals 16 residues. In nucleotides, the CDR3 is TGTGCCAGCAGCTTAGGGCTAGCGGGAGGTGACAATGAGCAGTTCTTC. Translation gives CASSLGLAGGDNEQFF.

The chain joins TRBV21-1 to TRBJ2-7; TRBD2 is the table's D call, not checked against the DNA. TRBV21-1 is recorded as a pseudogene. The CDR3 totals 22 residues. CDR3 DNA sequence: TGTGCCAGCACCCCCCCCAAATCGGATGTGTGGGTAGGATCGCAGTCGCGGTACGAGCAGTACGTC. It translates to CASTPPKSDVWVGSQSRYEQYV.

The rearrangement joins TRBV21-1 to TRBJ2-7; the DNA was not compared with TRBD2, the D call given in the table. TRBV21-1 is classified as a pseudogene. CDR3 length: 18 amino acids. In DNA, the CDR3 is TGTGCCAGCAGCTCCAAGGGGACTAGCTCCCCCATTTTGTGGGAGCAGTACGTC. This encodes CASSSKGTSSPILWEQYV.

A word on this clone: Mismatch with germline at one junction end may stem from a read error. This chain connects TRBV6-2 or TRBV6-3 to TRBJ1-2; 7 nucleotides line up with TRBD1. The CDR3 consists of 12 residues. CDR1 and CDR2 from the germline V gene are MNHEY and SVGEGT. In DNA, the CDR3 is TGTGCCAGCAGCCCAGGGGGTGGCTCCCTCGCCTTC. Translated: CASSPGGGSLAF.

The DNA of the CDR3 is TGCAGCGTTGTAGCAGCCTACACTGAAGCTTTCTTT. The encoded protein is CSVVAAYTEAFF. This chain uses TRBV29-1 with TRBJ1-1; no reliable D call. Germline V CDR1 and CDR2: SQVTM, ANQGSEA. V lost 4 bases, J lost 3 bases, and 9 bases lay in between. The CDR3 covers 12 residues.

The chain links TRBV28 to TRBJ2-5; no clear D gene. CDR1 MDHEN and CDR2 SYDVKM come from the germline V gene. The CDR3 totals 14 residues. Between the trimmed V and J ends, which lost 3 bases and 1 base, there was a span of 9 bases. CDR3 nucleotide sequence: TGTGCCAGCAGTTTGGGCCTTACCCAAGAGACCCAGTACTTC. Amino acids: CASSLGLTQETQYF.